One and the same sample provided the 5 T cell receptor beta chains below, sequenced in a study of T cell repertoires in cytomegalovirus infection (dated by TCRdb to the late 2010s). Their specific antigens are unknown. The sample was run on an Illumina HiSeq 1500. TCRdb itself trimmed the public reads at Q25 with fastp, ran MiXCR and retained productive beta chains. Under each unique CDR3 protein, matching rows form one entry showing the most common genes and DNA. The sample table lists about 89,000 distinct CDR3 sequences, 25% to 35% of them with a count of one. 71% of the sample goes to the ten largest clones. The treatment or condition label corresponds to: in vitro stimulation with specific CMV peptide epitopes to enrich CMV-specific T cells. The sequences come from CD8+ T cells from cultured PBMCs, collected from culture after CMV antigen stimulation. The receptors here all came from a human donor in good health (CMV status not recorded). Some clones in this sample may be carry-over from other donors' samples.

The chain recombines TRBV7-9 with TRBJ2-5; 7 nucleotides line up with TRBD1. With V trimmed by 5 bases and J by 0 bases, 3 bases remained unmatched. This CDR3 has 14 amino acids. CDR1 is SEHNR, CDR2 FQNEAQ, per germline (reference sequence). CDR3 nucleotide sequence: TGTGCCAGCAGCCCCACAGGGGACCAAGAGACCCAGTACTTC. It encodes CASSPTGDQETQYF.

This clonotype showed up just a few times. The rearrangement uses TRBV6-1 and TRBJ2-1, with TRBD2 matching 7 bases. This CDR3 is built from 15 residues. In germline, CDR1 is MNHNS, CDR2 SASEGT. V lost 5 bases and J lost 5; bases outside the gene matches: 9. The CDR3 DNA reads as TGTGCCAGCAGTCAGGACCGGGACTACCACAATGAGCAGTTCTTC. This encodes CASSQDRDYHNEQFF.

V gene TRBV25-1 combines with J gene TRBJ2-7; perhaps TRBD2 as D (5 bases). Germline V lookup: CDR1 MGHDK, CDR2 SYGVNS. Deletions cut 5 bases from V and 4 bases from J, with 9 bases between. This CDR3 is 12 amino acids long. CDR3 region: CASSPGGYEQYF. The CDR3 nucleotides are TGTGCCAGCAGTCCAGGCGGGTACGAGCAGTACTTC.

The gene calls are TRBV2 and TRBJ1-2; D is perhaps TRBD1 (5 bases). Germline values: CDR1 SNHLY, CDR2 FYNNEI. The length of the CDR3 is 12 residues. Trimming removed 9 bases at V and 4 bases at J, with 12 bases between. CDR3 region: CASPSGGYGYTF. Written as DNA, the CDR3 is TGTGCCAGTCCCTCGGGGGGCTATGGCTACACCTTC.

V gene TRBV20-1 combines with J gene TRBJ2-2; the D is unclear. The CDR3 has 13 residues. V was clipped by 3 bases and J by 2 bases, with 7 bases between them. Germline CDR1 reads DFQATT; CDR2 reads SNEGSKA (reference sequence). The CDR3 loop is CSARQVNTGELFF. The CDR3 DNA sequence: TGCAGTGCTAGGCAGGTCAACACCGGGGAGCTGTTTTTT.